This TCR beta chain came from a study of a mutant IDH1 vaccine in newly diagnosed glioma. V was shortened by 0 bases and J by 3 bases, with 3 bases between the two germline ends. This CDR3 is 12 amino acids long. Germline V gives CDR1 SEHNR, CDR2 FQNEAQ (reference sequence). This clone was seen a handful of times. Its matching antigen is unknown. Using immunoSEQ multiplex PCR, the repertoire was profiled, and TCRdb retains in-frame clones only, with some absent. This table holds 35,000 to 45,000 clones, approximately 89% found once. Whole-study results and caveats: Most patients, approximately 93%, showed vaccine-induced immune responses.

Described time point: week 5, during vaccination. Mutant IDH1 20-mer peptide, at 300 ug, made up each vaccine dose, with topical imiquimod. The gene calls are TRBV7-9 and TRBJ2-7; no clear D. The sequence was collected from a man aged 45-65 years with glioma. The sequencing here drew on PBMCs, taken from a glioma patient whose treatment included an IDH1 peptide vaccine. The CDR3 spells CASSLAVYEQYF. The CDR3 DNA reads as TGTGCCAGCAGCTTAGCGGTCTACGAGCAGTACTTC.